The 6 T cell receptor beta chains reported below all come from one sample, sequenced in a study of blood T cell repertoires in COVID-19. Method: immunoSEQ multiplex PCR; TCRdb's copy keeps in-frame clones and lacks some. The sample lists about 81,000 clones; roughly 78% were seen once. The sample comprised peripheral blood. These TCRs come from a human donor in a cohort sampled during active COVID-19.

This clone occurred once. The CDR3 DNA is TGTGCCAGCAGCGTAGGTCCAGGGGGCGCCGATACGCAGTATTTT. Translation gives CASSVGPGGADTQYF. The V and J genes are TRBV9 and TRBJ2-3; 8 bases agree with TRBD1. After removal of 0 bases from V and 6 bases from J, the junction contained 6 bases not matched to a gene. This CDR3 spans 15 amino acids. Germline V gene data show CDR1 as SGDLS and CDR2 as YYNGEE. The complete variable domain, with remaining parts taken from reference TRBV9 and TRBJ2-3, reads DSGVTQTPKHLITATGQRVTLRCSPRSGDLSVYWYQQSLDQGLQFLIQYYNGEERAKGNILERFSAQQFPDLHSELNLSSLELGDSALYFCASSVGPGGADTQYFGPGTRLTVL.

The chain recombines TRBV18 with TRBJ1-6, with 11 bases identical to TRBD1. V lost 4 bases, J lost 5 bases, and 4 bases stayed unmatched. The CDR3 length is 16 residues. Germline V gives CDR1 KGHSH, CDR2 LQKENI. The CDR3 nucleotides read TGTGCCAGCTCACAAGGACAGGGGGCGAATAATTCACCCCTCCACTTT. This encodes CASSQGQGANNSPLHF.

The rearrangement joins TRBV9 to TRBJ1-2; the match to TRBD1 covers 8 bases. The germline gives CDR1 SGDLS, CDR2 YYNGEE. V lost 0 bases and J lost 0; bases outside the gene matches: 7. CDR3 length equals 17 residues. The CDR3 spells CASSVGGQGATNYGYTF. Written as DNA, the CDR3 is TGTGCCAGCAGCGTAGGAGGCCAGGGGGCCACTAACTATGGCTACACCTTC.

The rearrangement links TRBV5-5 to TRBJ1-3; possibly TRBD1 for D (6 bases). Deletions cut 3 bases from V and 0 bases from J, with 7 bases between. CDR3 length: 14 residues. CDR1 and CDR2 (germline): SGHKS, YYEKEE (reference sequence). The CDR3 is CASSWDNSGNTIYF. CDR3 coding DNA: TGTGCCAGCAGCTGGGACAACTCTGGAAACACCATATATTTT. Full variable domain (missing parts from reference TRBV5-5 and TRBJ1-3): DAGVTQSPTHLIKTRGQQVTLRCSPISGHKSVSWYQQVLGQGPQFIFQYYEKEERGRGNFPDRFSARQFPNYSSELNVNALLLGDSALYLCASSWDNSGNTIYFGEGSWLTVV.

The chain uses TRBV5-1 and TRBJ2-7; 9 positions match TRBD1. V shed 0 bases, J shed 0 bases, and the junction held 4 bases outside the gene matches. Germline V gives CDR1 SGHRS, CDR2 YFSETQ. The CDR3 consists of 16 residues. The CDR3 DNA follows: TGCGCCAGCAGCTTGGTGGGACAGGGAGCCTCCTACGAGCAGTACTTC. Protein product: CASSLVGQGASYEQYF.

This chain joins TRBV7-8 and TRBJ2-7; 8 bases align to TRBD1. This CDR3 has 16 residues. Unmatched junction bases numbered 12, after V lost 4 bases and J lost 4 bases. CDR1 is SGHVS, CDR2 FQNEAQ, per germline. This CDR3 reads CASSSPVTGVNYEQYF. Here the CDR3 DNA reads TGTGCCAGCAGCTCCCCGGTGACAGGGGTAAATTACGAGCAGTACTTC.